This T cell receptor beta chain came from a study of cytomegalovirus exposure and HLA in healthy donors. The study's findings and limits: Cytomegalovirus-associated status was assigned to roughly 160 TCR beta chains.

The PCR was carried out with 60 Vbeta primers and 13 Jbeta primers. TCRdb's copy holds only in-frame clones and misses some; the assay was immunoSEQ multiplex PCR. The sample lists roughly 190,000 clones; about 59% were seen once. As for this clone: The antigen remains undetermined.

Germline V lookup: CDR1 MNHEY, CDR2 SVGAGI. The V and J ends lost 4 bases and 7 bases respectively, with 7 bases between them. The CDR3 has 12 amino acids. The origin of this receptor is a man in his forties in good health and CMV-seronegative. The sequenced sample consisted of PBMCs. The J gene is TRBJ1-4, the V gene TRBV6-5; D perhaps matches TRBD1 (5 bases). This chain's CDR3 is CASSSDTEKLFF. The CDR3 DNA reads TGTGCCAGCAGTTCGGACACTGAAAAACTGTTTTTT.